These 15 T cell receptor beta chains came from one sample sequenced in a study of cytomegalovirus exposure and HLA in healthy donors. Vbeta (60) and Jbeta (13) primers were used in the PCR. Data came from immunoSEQ multiplex PCR; TCRdb stores just in-frame clones and leaves some out. The table records around 190,000 clones, roughly 85% of them present only once. The sequencing sample was made of PBMCs. The receptors here all came from a woman aged 45-60 years in good health and CMV-seronegative.

V is TRBV6-6 and J is TRBJ2-7; D not resolved. CDR1 is MNHNY and CDR2 is SVGAGI in the germline V gene (reference sequence). The germline V and J ends were trimmed by 0 bases and 4 bases, with 10 bases remaining between them. CDR3 length: 14 amino acids. DNA of the CDR3: TGTGCCAGCAGTTACTCTTTGACTTTTTACGAGCAGTACTTC. Amino acid sequence: CASSYSLTFYEQYF.

The chain has TRBV6-1 and TRBJ2-7; 9 nucleotides align to TRBD1. CDR1 and CDR2 from the germline V gene are MNHNS and SASEGT. CDR3 length: 13 residues. Trimming took 7 bases from V and 2 from J; bases not matched to a gene: 3. This CDR3 is CASKWTGAYEQYF. CDR3 coding DNA: TGTGCCAGCAAGTGGACAGGGGCCTACGAGCAGTACTTC.

This clone was seen a single time. The chain couples TRBV7-9 to TRBJ2-1, with 11 bases fitting TRBD2. V trimming: 5 bases; J trimming: 8 bases; junction bases outside the gene matches: 8. The germline CDR1 and CDR2 sequences are SEHNR and FQNEAQ (reference sequence). The CDR3 spans 15 residues. As DNA, the CDR3 is TGTGCCAGCAGCCCGAGACTAGCGGGAATTCATGAGCAGTTCTTC. Translated: CASSPRLAGIHEQFF.

V gene TRBV4-3 combines with J gene TRBJ2-1, with D unclear. Trimming left V 0 bases short and J 7 bases short, with 10 bases between. Germline loops: CDR1 LGHNA, CDR2 YSLEER. This CDR3 has 14 residues. The CDR3 region is CASSQERIGNEQFF. The DNA for the CDR3 is TGCGCCAGCAGCCAAGAAAGGATCGGGAATGAGCAGTTCTTC.

The chain carries TRBV2 and TRBJ1-1; 9 positions agree with TRBD1. CDR3 length: 12 residues. V was clipped by 4 bases and J by 6 bases; unmatched bases: 0. CDR1 is SNHLY and CDR2 is FYNNEI in the germline V gene. CDR3 loop: CASSGQGAEAFF. The CDR3 coding sequence is TGTGCCAGCAGTGGACAGGGGGCTGAAGCTTTCTTT.

This clone appeared a few times. The chain links TRBV27 to TRBJ1-1; 7 bases align to TRBD1. The CDR3 spans 15 residues. CDR1 and CDR2 (germline): MNHEY, SMNVEV (reference sequence). With V trimmed by 5 bases and J by 1 base, 7 bases remained unmatched. The CDR3 protein is CASSNIYRGNTEAFF. DNA of the CDR3: TGTGCCAGCAGTAACATATACAGGGGGAACACTGAAGCTTTCTTT.

This clone was detected only once. The rearrangement joins TRBV7-8 to TRBJ1-2; 9 nucleotides align to TRBD1. CDR1 and CDR2 from the germline V gene are SGHVS and FQNEAQ. CDR3 length equals 14 residues. V shed 6 bases, J shed 8 bases, and the junction held 10 bases outside the gene matches. As DNA, the CDR3 is TGTGCCAGCAGTCCGACAGGGGGTCTAGGCGGCTACACCTTC. Translating gives CASSPTGGLGGYTF.

The V gene is TRBV2, the J gene TRBJ1-1; TRBD1 is a possible D gene (6 bases). Germline CDR1 reads SNHLY; CDR2 reads FYNNEI. The CDR3 sequence is 13 residues long. V lost 6 bases and J 1 base, leaving 9 bases between the germline ends. CDR3 coding DNA: TGTGCCAGCAGCCAGACAGGGAACACTGAAGCTTTCTTT. Amino acid sequence: CASSQTGNTEAFF.

V usage is TRBV19 and J usage is TRBJ2-1; D is possibly TRBD2 (6 bases). The CDR3 is 17 amino acids. Germline V gene data show CDR1 as LNHDA and CDR2 as SQIVND (reference sequence). V was pared by 1 base and J by 2 bases, with 15 bases between. CDR3 amino acids: CASSIGGITGAYNEQFF. The CDR3 coding sequence is TGTGCCAGTAGTATAGGCGGGATCACCGGGGCCTACAATGAGCAGTTCTTC.

The chain couples TRBV30 to TRBJ2-1; 8 positions agree with TRBD2. CDR3 length: 18 amino acids. Trimming removed 3 bases from V and 0 bases from J; junction bases left unmatched: 13. Germline CDR1 reads GTSNPN; CDR2 reads SVGIG (reference sequence). CDR3 DNA: TGTGCCTGGAGGATGACTAGCGTCTCTCACCTCTCCTACAATGAGCAGTTCTTC. This codes for CAWRMTSVSHLSYNEQFF.

CDR3 protein: CSVVPANTGELFF. The CDR3 DNA sequence: TGCAGCGTTGTTCCCGCGAACACCGGGGAGCTGTTTTTT. The rearrangement joins TRBV29-1 to TRBJ2-2; no firm D call. The CDR3 is made up of 13 amino acids. Germline V gives CDR1 SQVTM, CDR2 ANQGSEA. Trimming removed 4 bases from V and 0 bases from J, with 6 bases in between.

This chain connects TRBV6-1 to TRBJ1-2, with D uncertain. The V and J ends lost 6 bases and 8 bases respectively, with 10 bases between them. In germline, CDR1 is MNHNS, CDR2 SASEGT. CDR3 length: 11 amino acids. The CDR3 nucleotides read TGTGCCAGCAGCGGGTGGTACGGCTACACCTTC. Encoded protein: CASSGWYGYTF.

The chain uses TRBV5-1 and TRBJ2-5, with TRBD2 matching 8 bases. The DNA end is more similar to TRBJ2-7, so the J call may be wrong. This CDR3 region has 15 residues. Germline V gene sequence: CDR1 SGHRS, CDR2 YFSETQ. The CDR3 is CASSFSSGSLDEQYF. CDR3 nucleotides: TGCGCCAGCAGCTTCTCAAGCGGGAGCCTCGACGAGCAGTACTTC.

This clone was observed a handful of times. J is TRBJ2-2 and V is TRBV10-1, with no clear D. Germline CDR1 WNHNN, CDR2 SYGVQD (reference sequence). This CDR3 spans 13 amino acids. V gave up 10 bases and J gave up 2 bases, with 11 bases separating them. This chain's CDR3 is CATSKYNTGELFF. DNA of the CDR3: TGCGCCACCTCTAAATACAACACCGGGGAGCTGTTTTTT.

The V call is TRBV5-4, the J call TRBJ2-4; 7 bases are a match to TRBD1. This CDR3 has 12 residues. V lost 1 base to trimming and J lost 15 bases; unmatched junction nucleotides: 7. The V gene's germline CDR1 is SGHNT and CDR2 YYREEE (reference sequence). CDR3 bases: TGTGCCAGCAGCTTGCTGAGGGGGCGACGGTACTTC. Its translation is CASSLLRGRRYF.